This T cell receptor (beta chain) was retrieved from a study of PD-1 blockade in mismatch repair-deficient tumors. On the study more broadly: Patients had eleven to twelve mismatch repair-deficient cancer types, all previously treated and progressing.

All patients were mismatch repair deficient, assessed by either PCR or immunohistochemistry. TCR sequencing covered a few patients who responded to pembrolizumab. Whole-study results and caveats: After pembrolizumab, tumor-resident clones rose rapidly, then generally contracted before radiologic responses.

Data came from immunoSEQ multiplex PCR; TCRdb stores just in-frame clones and leaves some out. This sample has more than 50,000 clones; more than 70% occur once, and the top ten carry about 15%. Points on this clone: The antigen is undetermined.

The CDR3 runs 13 residues. In germline, CDR1 is GTSNPN, CDR2 SVGIG (reference sequence). V dropped 3 bases and J dropped 7 bases, with 15 bases sitting between them. This TCR was recovered from an adult with mismatch repair-deficient cancer. The rearrangement joins TRBV30 to TRBJ2-5; no reliable D call. The material was peripheral blood, obtained 52 weeks after starting pembrolizumab. The CDR3 nucleotides read TGTGCCTGGAGGACACGGTTCGTGGGGACCCAGTACTTC. Protein product: CAWRTRFVGTQYF.